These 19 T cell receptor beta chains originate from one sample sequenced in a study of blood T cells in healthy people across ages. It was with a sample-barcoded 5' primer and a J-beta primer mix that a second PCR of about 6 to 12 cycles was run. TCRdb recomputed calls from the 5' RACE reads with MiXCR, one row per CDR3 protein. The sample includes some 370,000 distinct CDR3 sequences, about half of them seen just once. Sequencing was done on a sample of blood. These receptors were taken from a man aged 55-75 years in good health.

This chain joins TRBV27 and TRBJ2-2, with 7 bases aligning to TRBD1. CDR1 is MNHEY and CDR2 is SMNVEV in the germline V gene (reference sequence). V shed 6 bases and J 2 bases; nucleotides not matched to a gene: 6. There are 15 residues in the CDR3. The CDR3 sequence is CASREGQINTGELFF. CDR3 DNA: TGTGCCAGCAGAGAGGGACAGATAAACACCGGGGAGCTGTTTTTT.

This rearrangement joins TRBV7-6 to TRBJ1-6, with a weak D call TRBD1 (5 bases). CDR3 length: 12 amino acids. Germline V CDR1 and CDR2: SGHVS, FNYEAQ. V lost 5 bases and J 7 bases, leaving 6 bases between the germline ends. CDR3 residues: CASSRGNSPLHF. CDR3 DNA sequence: TGTGCCAGCAGCCGGGGGAATTCACCCCTCCACTTT.

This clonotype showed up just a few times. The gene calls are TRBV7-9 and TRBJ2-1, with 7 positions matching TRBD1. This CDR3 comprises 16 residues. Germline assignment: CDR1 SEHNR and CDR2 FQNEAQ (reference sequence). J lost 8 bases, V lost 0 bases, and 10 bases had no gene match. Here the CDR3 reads CASSLAADRVPHEQFF. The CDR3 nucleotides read TGTGCCAGCAGCTTAGCCGCCGACAGGGTCCCCCATGAGCAGTTCTTC.

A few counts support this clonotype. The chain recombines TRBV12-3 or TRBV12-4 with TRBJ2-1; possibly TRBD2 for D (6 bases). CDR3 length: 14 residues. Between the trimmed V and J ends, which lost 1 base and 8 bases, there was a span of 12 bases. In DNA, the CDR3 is TGTGCCAGCAGTTTAGGCGTTCCGGGGGATGAGCAGTTCTTC. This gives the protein CASSLGVPGDEQFF.

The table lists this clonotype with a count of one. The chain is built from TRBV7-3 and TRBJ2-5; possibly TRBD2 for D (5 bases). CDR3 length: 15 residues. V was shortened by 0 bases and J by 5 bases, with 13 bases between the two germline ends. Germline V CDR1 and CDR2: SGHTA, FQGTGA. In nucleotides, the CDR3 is TGTGCCAGCAGCTTAACCGCGGGTGCCGGCGAGACCCAGTACTTC. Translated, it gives CASSLTAGAGETQYF.

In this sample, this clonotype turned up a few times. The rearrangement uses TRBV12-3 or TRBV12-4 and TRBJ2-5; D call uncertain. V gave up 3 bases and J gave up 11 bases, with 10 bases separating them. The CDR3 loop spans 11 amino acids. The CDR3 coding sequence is TGTGCCAGCAGTTTTTCTTATCAGCAGTACTTC. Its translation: CASSFSYQQYF.

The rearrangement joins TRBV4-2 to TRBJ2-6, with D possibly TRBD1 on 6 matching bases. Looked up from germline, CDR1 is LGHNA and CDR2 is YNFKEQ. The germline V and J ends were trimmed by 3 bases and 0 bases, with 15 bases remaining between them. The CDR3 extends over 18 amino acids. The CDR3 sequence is CASSQTTGSTSGANVLTF. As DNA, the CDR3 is TGTGCCAGCAGCCAGACTACAGGGTCTACCTCTGGGGCCAACGTCCTGACTTTC.

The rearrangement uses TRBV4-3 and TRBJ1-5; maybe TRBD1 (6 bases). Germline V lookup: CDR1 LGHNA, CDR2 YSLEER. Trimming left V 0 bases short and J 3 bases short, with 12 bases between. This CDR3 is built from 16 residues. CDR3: CASSQEAAGDNQPQHF. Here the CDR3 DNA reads TGCGCCAGCAGCCAAGAAGCGGCAGGGGACAATCAGCCCCAGCATTTT.

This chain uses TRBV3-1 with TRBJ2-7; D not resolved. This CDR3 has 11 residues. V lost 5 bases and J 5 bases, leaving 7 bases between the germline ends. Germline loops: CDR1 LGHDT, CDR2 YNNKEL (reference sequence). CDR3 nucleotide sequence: TGTGCCAGCAGCAATTTCCACGAGCAGTACTTC. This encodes CASSNFHEQYF.

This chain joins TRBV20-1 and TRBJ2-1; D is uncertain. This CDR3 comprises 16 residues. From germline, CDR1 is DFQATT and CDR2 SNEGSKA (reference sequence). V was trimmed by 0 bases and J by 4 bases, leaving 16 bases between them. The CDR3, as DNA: TGCAGTGCTAGAGATTCCGATCCCATTCGATACAATGAGCAGTTCTTC. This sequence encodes CSARDSDPIRYNEQFF.

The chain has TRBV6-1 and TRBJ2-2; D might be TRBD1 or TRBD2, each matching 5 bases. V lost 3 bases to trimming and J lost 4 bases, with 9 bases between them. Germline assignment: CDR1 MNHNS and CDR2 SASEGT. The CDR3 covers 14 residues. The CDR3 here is CASSDRAGTGELFF. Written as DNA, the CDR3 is TGTGCCAGCAGTGACAGGGCGGGCACCGGGGAGCTGTTTTTT.

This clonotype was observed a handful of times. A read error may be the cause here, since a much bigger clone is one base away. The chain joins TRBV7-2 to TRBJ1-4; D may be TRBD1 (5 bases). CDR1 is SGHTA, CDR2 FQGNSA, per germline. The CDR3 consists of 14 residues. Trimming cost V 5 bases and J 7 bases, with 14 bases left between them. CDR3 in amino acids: CASSAQGWSEKLFF. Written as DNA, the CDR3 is TGTGCCAGCAGCGCGCAGGGATGGAGTGAAAAACTGTTTTTT.

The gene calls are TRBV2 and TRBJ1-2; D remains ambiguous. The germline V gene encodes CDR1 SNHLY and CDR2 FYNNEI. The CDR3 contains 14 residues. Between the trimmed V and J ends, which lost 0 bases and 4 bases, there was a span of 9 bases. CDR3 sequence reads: CASSEAPVPYGYTF. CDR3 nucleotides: TGTGCCAGCAGTGAAGCGCCGGTTCCCTATGGCTACACCTTC.

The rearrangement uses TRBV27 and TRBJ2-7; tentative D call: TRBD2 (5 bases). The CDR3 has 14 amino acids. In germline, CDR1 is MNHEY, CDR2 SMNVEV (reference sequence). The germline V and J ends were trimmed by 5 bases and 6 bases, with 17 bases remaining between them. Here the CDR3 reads CASSPRTPRGEQYF. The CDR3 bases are TGTGCCAGCAGTCCCCGGACTCCTCGGGGCGAGCAGTACTTC.

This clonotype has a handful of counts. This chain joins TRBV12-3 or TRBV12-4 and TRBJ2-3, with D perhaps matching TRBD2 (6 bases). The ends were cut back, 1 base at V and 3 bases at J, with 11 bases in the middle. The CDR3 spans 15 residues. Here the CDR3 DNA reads TGTGCCAGCAGTTTAGACGGGAGAGAGACAGATACGCAGTATTTT. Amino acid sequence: CASSLDGRETDTQYF.

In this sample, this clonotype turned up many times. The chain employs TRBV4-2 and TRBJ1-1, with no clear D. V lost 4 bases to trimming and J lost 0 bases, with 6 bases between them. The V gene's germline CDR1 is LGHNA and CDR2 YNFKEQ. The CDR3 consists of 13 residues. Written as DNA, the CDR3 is TGTGCCAGCAGCCCAGGACTGAACACTGAAGCTTTCTTT. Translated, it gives CASSPGLNTEAFF.

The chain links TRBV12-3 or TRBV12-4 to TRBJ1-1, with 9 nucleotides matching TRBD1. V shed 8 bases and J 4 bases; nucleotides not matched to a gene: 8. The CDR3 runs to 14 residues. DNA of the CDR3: TGTGCCAGCCGCCGACAGGGGGAGGGCACTGAAGCTTTCTTT. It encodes CASRRQGEGTEAFF.

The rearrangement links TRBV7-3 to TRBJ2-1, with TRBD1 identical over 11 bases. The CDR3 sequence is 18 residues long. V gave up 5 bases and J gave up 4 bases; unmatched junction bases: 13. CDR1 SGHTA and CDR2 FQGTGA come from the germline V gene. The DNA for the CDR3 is TGTGCCAGCAGCCCCAAATCCCCGGGACAGGGGGGGTACAATGAGCAGTTCTTC. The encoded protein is CASSPKSPGQGGYNEQFF.

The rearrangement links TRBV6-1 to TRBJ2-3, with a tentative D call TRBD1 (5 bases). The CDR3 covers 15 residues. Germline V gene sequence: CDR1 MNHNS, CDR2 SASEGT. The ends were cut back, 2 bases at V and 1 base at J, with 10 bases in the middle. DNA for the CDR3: TGTGCCAGCAGTGAAAAGGGCAGGGGCACAGATACGCAGTATTTT. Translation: CASSEKGRGTDTQYF.